These 26 T cell receptor beta chains came from one sample sequenced in a study of CD8+ T cells in alopecia areata. Treatment indicated: oral pan-JAK inhibitor, 5-10 mg twice daily. Sequencing relied on a cDNA template that was reverse transcribed from extracted RNA. Here immunoSEQ multiplex PCR was the method, and the copy in TCRdb shows in-frame clones only, minus some. Among around 180,000 clones, roughly 60% were seen once, and the ten largest hold over 0.9%. Sequenced here: CD4+ T cells sorted from blood, sampled at week 24, from a patient treated with tofacitinib. The origin of the receptors is a human donor with alopecia areata.

V usage is TRBV23-1 and J usage is TRBJ1-2; D may be TRBD1 (6 bases). TRBV23-1 is designated an ORF whose function remains uncertain. The CDR3 spans 12 residues. Trimming pared 7 bases from V and 6 bases from J, leaving 12 bases between. Here the CDR3 DNA reads TGCGCCAGCACCCAGGACAGTCATGGCTACACCTTC. Its translation is CASTQDSHGYTF.

In this sample, this clone turned up a few times. The J gene is TRBJ2-3, the V gene TRBV5-1, with 8 bases fitting TRBD2. V lost 0 bases, J lost 2 bases, and 5 bases stayed unmatched. Germline V CDR1 and CDR2: SGHRS, YFSETQ. This CDR3 has 16 residues. The DNA of the CDR3 is TGCGCCAGCAGCTTGGAGGGTAGCGGGATCACAGATACGCAGTATTTT. Its protein is CASSLEGSGITDTQYF. The full variable domain, rest sourced from reference TRBV5-1 and TRBJ2-3, is KAGVTQTPRYLIKTRGQQVTLSCSPISGHRSVSWYQQTPGQGLQFLFEYFSETQRNKGNFPGRFSGRQFSNSRSEMNVSTLELGDSALYLCASSLEGSGITDTQYFGPGTRLTVL.

V is TRBV14 and J is TRBJ1-1; D perhaps matches TRBD1 (5 bases). V gave up 5 bases and J gave up 8 bases, with 15 bases separating them. CDR1 is SGHDN, CDR2 FVKESK, per germline. This CDR3 has 13 residues. This CDR3 reads CASSDGLAGEAFF. CDR3 nucleotide sequence: TGTGCCAGCAGCGACGGGTTAGCAGGGGAAGCTTTCTTT. The whole variable domain, filled in from reference TRBV14 and TRBJ1-1, reads EAGVTQFPSHSVIEKGQTVTLRCDPISGHDNLYWYRRVMGKEIKFLLHFVKESKQDESGMPNNRFLAERTGGTYSTLKVQPAELEDSGVYFCASSDGLAGEAFFGQGTRLTVV.

This chain connects TRBV4-3 to TRBJ2-6, with D perhaps matching TRBD1 or TRBD2 (5 bases each). CDR1 is LGHNA and CDR2 is YSLEER in the germline V gene. The CDR3 has 19 amino acids. V shed 0 bases and J shed 0 bases, with 15 bases lying between them. The CDR3 loop reads CASSQDPPGRLSGANVLTF. CDR3 nucleotide sequence: TGCGCCAGCAGCCAAGATCCCCCGGGACGTCTCTCTGGGGCCAACGTCCTGACTTTC.

The rearrangement uses TRBV30 and TRBJ1-2; D might be TRBD1 (5 bases). CDR1 and CDR2 from the germline V gene are GTSNPN and SVGIG (reference sequence). Between the trimmed V and J ends, which lost 4 bases and 4 bases, there was a span of 13 bases. The length of the CDR3 is 13 residues. The CDR3 coding sequence is TGTGCCTGGAATCGAGACAGCTTCTATGGCTACACCTTC. Translated, it gives CAWNRDSFYGYTF. The whole variable domain, remainder taken from reference TRBV30 and TRBJ1-2, is SQTIHQWPATLVQPVGSPLSLECTVEGTSNPNLYWYRQAAGRGLQLLFYSVGIGQISSEVPQNLSASRPQDRQFILSSKKLLLSDSGFYLCAWNRDSFYGYTFGSGTRLTVV.

This clone was seen only a few times. Mismatch with germline at one junction end may stem from a read error. V gene TRBV6-1 combines with J gene TRBJ1-2; D is unresolved. Germline values: CDR1 MNHNS, CDR2 SASEGT. This CDR3 comprises 14 residues. CDR3 region: CASSEEPSRRVYYF. For the CDR3, the DNA is TGTGCCAGCAGTGAAGAACCGTCGAGGAGGGTGTATTACTTC.

V usage is TRBV29-1 and J usage is TRBJ1-1, with D possibly matching TRBD1 (5 bases). Germline-derived CDR1 and CDR2 are SQVTM and ANQGSEA. With 5 bases removed from V and 2 bases from J, the gap between germline ends came to 9 bases. The length of the CDR3 is 12 residues. The CDR3 DNA sequence: TGCAGCGTTCTAAGGGGAAACACTGAAGCTTTCTTT. This codes for CSVLRGNTEAFF.

This chain links TRBV27 with TRBJ2-5, with D unresolved. The germline V and J ends were trimmed by 6 bases and 1 base, with 15 bases remaining between them. The CDR3 contains 15 residues. Germline-derived CDR1 and CDR2 are MNHEY and SMNVEV (reference sequence). CDR3 coding DNA: TGTGCCAGCAGCCCGGGCCGCATGCCCCAAGAGACCCAGTACTTC. Residues: CASSPGRMPQETQYF.

This clone was counted between two and nine times. The rearrangement joins TRBV19 to TRBJ1-5; TRBD1 is a possible D gene (5 bases). The V gene lost 3 bases and the J gene lost 9 bases, with 12 bases spanning the gap. The CDR3 is made up of 13 amino acids. CDR1 LNHDA and CDR2 SQIVND come from the germline V gene (reference sequence). In nucleotides, the CDR3 is TGTGCCAGTAGTATTGGGACGACCCGGCCCCAGCATTTT. Protein product: CASSIGTTRPQHF.

The V call is TRBV4-3, the J call TRBJ2-7; D ambiguous. Germline CDR1 LGHNA, CDR2 YSLEER. CDR3 length equals 14 residues. The V gene lost 0 bases and the J gene lost 4 bases, with 10 bases spanning the gap. CDR3 nucleotide sequence: TGCGCCAGCAGCCAAGAGGTAGGCCAGTACGAGCAGTACTTC. This encodes CASSQEVGQYEQYF.

This chain uses TRBV15 with TRBJ2-5; 7 bases align to TRBD2. V was clipped by 0 bases and J by 14 bases; unmatched bases: 9. Looked up from germline, CDR1 is LNHNV and CDR2 is YYDKDF (reference sequence). The length of the CDR3 is 13 residues. Written as DNA, the CDR3 is TGTGCCACCAGCAGAGATATAACAGCGGGGATTTACTTC. Translating it yields CATSRDITAGIYF.

The rearrangement uses TRBV9 and TRBJ2-7; the D gene is possibly TRBD2 (6 bases). CDR1 and CDR2 (germline): SGDLS, YYNGEE. Trimming removed 2 bases at V and 5 bases at J, with 17 bases between. This CDR3 has 15 amino acids. CDR3 amino acids: CASSVGIAGMDEQYF. DNA of the CDR3: TGTGCCAGCAGCGTTGGTATCGCGGGAATGGACGAGCAGTACTTC.

A word on this clone: The same CDR3 also results from other DNA sequences found in this sample. The rearrangement uses TRBV19 and TRBJ1-5; D unclear. V lost 4 bases to trimming and J lost 4 bases, with 11 bases between them. The CDR3 runs 14 residues. Germline CDR1 reads LNHDA; CDR2 reads SQIVND (reference sequence). The CDR3 DNA sequence: TGTGCCAGTAGTAGACAAGGTGGAAATCAGCCCCAGCATTTT. Its translation: CASSRQGGNQPQHF.

The CDR3, as DNA: TGTGCCACGGGACCTAGGGGTTACGGCTACACCTTC. Translated, it gives CATGPRGYGYTF. The V and J genes are TRBV19 and TRBJ1-2, with D possibly being TRBD1 (5 bases). V lost 10 bases, J lost 8 bases, and 17 bases lay in between. The CDR3 has 12 residues. Germline assignment: CDR1 LNHDA and CDR2 SQIVND (reference sequence).

There are a few counts of this clone. The chain employs TRBV19 and TRBJ1-6; D call uncertain. The germline CDR1 and CDR2 sequences are LNHDA and SQIVND (reference sequence). V was shortened by 2 bases and J by 7 bases, with 6 bases between the two germline ends. The CDR3 contains 13 residues. The CDR3 bases are TGTGCCAGTAGTATACGGGGAAATTCACCCCTCCACTTT. Residues: CASSIRGNSPLHF.

V gene TRBV23-1 combines with J gene TRBJ2-2; the D is unclear. TRBV23-1 is an open reading frame whose function is uncertain. Trimming removed 3 bases at V and 0 bases at J, with 17 bases between. The CDR3 consists of 18 residues. The DNA for the CDR3 is TGCGCCAGCAGTCACTGGCTCTCTATGAAGACGAACACCGGGGAGCTGTTTTTT. Translation: CASSHWLSMKTNTGELFF.

The chain has TRBV9 and TRBJ2-1; the D call may be TRBD1 or TRBD2 (7 bases each). Germline V lookup: CDR1 SGDLS, CDR2 YYNGEE. CDR3 length: 17 amino acids. V shed 2 bases and J shed 8 bases, with 23 bases lying between them. The DNA for the CDR3 is TGTGCCAGCAGCGTCTCCCAGGGGGGACTAACGTCCGATGAGCAGTTCTTC. It encodes CASSVSQGGLTSDEQFF.

The rearrangement uses TRBV6-5 and TRBJ1-2; 8 bases are shared with TRBD1. The length of the CDR3 is 11 residues. Unmatched junction bases numbered 4, after V lost 8 bases and J lost 8 bases. Germline lookup yields CDR1 MNHEY and CDR2 SVGAGI. The CDR3 region has the DNA TGTGCCAGCCGACAGGGGATGGGCTACACCTTC. Protein product: CASRQGMGYTF.

The V and J genes are TRBV6-5 and TRBJ1-5; 7 nucleotides agree with TRBD1. In germline, CDR1 is MNHEY, CDR2 SVGAGI. The J segment lost 3 bases and the V segment lost 0 bases, leaving 2 bases of the junction unmatched. The CDR3 consists of 15 residues. The CDR3 reads CASSYSTGDNQPQHF. Written as DNA, the CDR3 is TGTGCCAGCAGTTACTCAACAGGGGACAATCAGCCCCAGCATTTT.

The chain combines TRBV6-5 with TRBJ2-3; 8 bases agree with TRBD2. Trimming removed 2 bases from V and 2 bases from J; junction bases left unmatched: 6. Germline V gene sequence: CDR1 MNHEY, CDR2 SVGAGI. This CDR3 region has 16 residues. CDR3 sequence (DNA): TGTGCCAGCAGTTACGGCGGGGGGATCCTCACAGATACGCAGTATTTT. Translation: CASSYGGGILTDTQYF.

The V gene is TRBV30, the J gene TRBJ2-2, with D possibly being TRBD1 (6 bases). Trimming left V 5 bases short and J 2 bases short, with 15 bases between. Germline CDR1 is GTSNPN and CDR2 is SVGIG (reference sequence). The CDR3 runs 15 residues. The CDR3 sequence is CAWARGGQNTGELFF. The CDR3 region has the DNA TGTGCCTGGGCAAGAGGGGGACAAAACACCGGGGAGCTGTTTTTT.

This clone is a singleton in its sample. The V gene is TRBV2, the J gene TRBJ2-5; the D is unclear. The CDR3 consists of 12 residues. Germline V CDR1 and CDR2: SNHLY, FYNNEI. Trimming took off 6 bases at V and 2 bases at J, with 7 bases between the two ends. Here the CDR3 DNA reads TGTGCCAGCAGACTGCAACAAGAGACCCAGTACTTC. Its translation: CASRLQQETQYF.

This clone was observed a single time. V and J are TRBV5-1 and TRBJ2-2; D remains unclear. V was trimmed by 0 bases and J by 5 bases, leaving 5 bases between them. CDR3 length equals 13 residues. Germline V gene data show CDR1 as SGHRS and CDR2 as YFSETQ. The DNA of the CDR3 is TGCGCCAGCAGCTTGGGGGCGACCGGGGAGCTGTTTTTT. It codes for CASSLGATGELFF.

This clone was found a few times. The chain combines TRBV19 with TRBJ1-1; tentative D call: TRBD1 (5 bases). The V end lost 5 bases, the J end lost 0 bases, and 13 bases lay between the germline ends. The CDR3 consists of 15 residues. Germline CDR1 reads LNHDA; CDR2 reads SQIVND (reference sequence). CDR3 sequence reads: CASSARGKMNTEAFF. The CDR3 DNA reads as TGTGCCAGTAGTGCCCGGGGGAAGATGAACACTGAAGCTTTCTTT.

The genes are TRBV14 and TRBJ1-2, with D unclear. The CDR3 is 15 amino acids. V shed 0 bases and J shed 7 bases, with 15 bases lying between them. Germline V CDR1 and CDR2: SGHDN, FVKESK. This CDR3 is CASSQDLFGQFGYTF. CDR3 coding DNA: TGTGCCAGCAGCCAAGATCTTTTTGGGCAGTTTGGCTACACCTTC. The full variable domain, rest sourced from reference TRBV14 and TRBJ1-2, is EAGVTQFPSHSVIEKGQTVTLRCDPISGHDNLYWYRRVMGKEIKFLLHFVKESKQDESGMPNNRFLAERTGGTYSTLKVQPAELEDSGVYFCASSQDLFGQFGYTFGSGTRLTVV.

The chain carries TRBV5-4 and TRBJ1-6; 11 nucleotides align to TRBD1. The V gene end was trimmed by 3 bases and the J gene end by 6 bases; junction bases not matched to a gene: 5. The CDR3 is 16 residues long. Germline assignment: CDR1 SGHNT and CDR2 YYREEE (reference sequence). The CDR3 nucleotides are TGTGCCAGCAGCTCCGGGACAGGGGGTGGTAATTCACCCCTCCACTTT. It encodes CASSSGTGGGNSPLHF.